A single sample is the source of the 11 T cell receptor beta chains below, sequenced in a study of cytomegalovirus exposure and HLA in healthy donors. Researchers ran the PCR with 60 Vbeta and 13 Jbeta primers. Sequencing used immunoSEQ multiplex PCR; TCRdb keeps in-frame clones, though not all of them. The repertoire includes over 100,000 clones, roughly three quarters of them detected once, and almost 3% sits in the top ten. Sequencing was performed on PBMCs. The receptors stem from a woman between 18 and 29 years old in good health and CMV-seropositive.

The gene calls are TRBV19 and TRBJ1-5; D remains unclear. Germline V gene data show CDR1 as LNHDA and CDR2 as SQIVND (reference sequence). The length of the CDR3 is 15 residues. V lost 3 bases, J lost 9 bases, and 18 bases lay in between. The CDR3 nucleotides read TGTGCCAGTAGTATGGTAAACCCGTCCTCAGGGCCCCAGCATTTT. The encoded protein is CASSMVNPSSGPQHF.

The chain is built from TRBV30 and TRBJ2-7; 7 bases are shared with TRBD1. Per the germline V gene, CDR1 is GTSNPN and CDR2 is SVGIG (reference sequence). J lost 4 bases, V lost 3 bases, and 9 bases had no gene match. The CDR3 is 14 amino acids. The CDR3 spells CAWSSGRGIYEQYF. Written as DNA, the CDR3 is TGTGCCTGGAGCTCTGGCAGGGGGATATACGAGCAGTACTTC.

The chain combines TRBV27 with TRBJ1-2; D is possibly TRBD1 (6 bases). There are 14 residues in the CDR3. The V gene's germline CDR1 is MNHEY and CDR2 SMNVEV (reference sequence). Trimming pared 3 bases from V and 2 bases from J, leaving 10 bases between. For the CDR3, the DNA is TGTGCCAGCAGTTTTACAGGGTCGAACTATGGCTACACCTTC. It specifies CASSFTGSNYGYTF.

This clone occurred a few times. The rearrangement joins TRBV30 to TRBJ2-5, with 10 bases lining up with TRBD2. CDR1 is GTSNPN and CDR2 is SVGIG in the germline V gene (reference sequence). The junction had 2 bases not matched to a gene; V was cut back by 2 bases and J by 5 bases. This CDR3 comprises 13 residues. CDR3 sequence reads: CAWSPSGSETQYF. DNA of the CDR3: TGTGCCTGGAGTCCTAGCGGGAGCGAGACCCAGTACTTC.

The genes are TRBV5-1 and TRBJ2-7; TRBD1 might be the D (5 bases). The CDR3 is made up of 14 amino acids. The germline V gene has CDR1 SGHRS and CDR2 YFSETQ. The V end was cut by 1 base, the J end by 6 bases, with 14 bases between. The CDR3 region has the DNA TGCGCCAGCAGCTTGCAAAGGCAGGGCAGCGAGCAGTACTTC. Encoded protein: CASSLQRQGSEQYF.

The rearrangement links TRBV7-2 to TRBJ2-3, with D unresolved. V gave up 5 bases and J gave up 0 bases, with 12 bases separating them. The germline gives CDR1 SGHTA, CDR2 FQGNSA. The CDR3 is made up of 15 amino acids. The CDR3 sequence is CASSPHGPSTDTQYF. CDR3 coding DNA: TGTGCCAGCAGCCCCCACGGTCCTAGCACAGATACGCAGTATTTT.

V is TRBV21-1 and J is TRBJ1-2; TRBD1, the D gene given by the table, was not confirmed from the DNA. TRBV21-1 is marked as a pseudogene. This CDR3 is 13 amino acids long. This CDR3 is CAGDREYNYGYTF. CDR3 DNA sequence: TGTGCCGGGGACAGGGAATATAACTATGGCTACACCTTC.

The chain joins TRBV28 to TRBJ2-7, with D possibly matching TRBD2 (5 bases). Trimming cost V 5 bases and J 3 bases, with 11 bases left between them. There are 13 residues in the CDR3. Germline CDR1 is MDHEN and CDR2 is SYDVKM. The CDR3 here is CASSPGSVYEQYF. The CDR3 DNA follows: TGTGCCAGCAGTCCTGGGAGCGTCTACGAGCAGTACTTC. Full variable domain (missing parts from reference TRBV28 and TRBJ2-7): DVKVTQSSRYLVKRTGEKVFLECVQDMDHENMFWYRQDPGLGLRLIYFSYDVKMKEKGDIPEGYSVSREKKERFSLILESASTNQTSMYLCASSPGSVYEQYFGPGTRLTVT.

This clone was seen just once. The chain has TRBV11-2 and TRBJ2-1; the D gene is possibly TRBD2 (5 bases). Trimming left V 2 bases short and J 12 bases short, with 11 bases between. Per the germline V gene, CDR1 is SGHAT and CDR2 is FQNNGV. CDR3 length: 12 amino acids. This CDR3 is CASSLSSLAQFF. The DNA of the CDR3 is TGTGCCAGCAGCTTAAGTAGCCTAGCGCAGTTCTTC.

The CDR3 sequence: CASCSGALNEQFF. The CDR3 DNA reads TGTGCCAGCTGCAGCGGGGCCCTGAATGAGCAGTTCTTC. This chain connects TRBV7-9 to TRBJ2-1; TRBD2 aligns across 7 bases. Germline V gene sequence: CDR1 SEHNR, CDR2 FQNEAQ (reference sequence). This CDR3 is built from 13 residues. With 8 bases clipped from V and 7 bases from J, the junction kept 8 bases outside the gene matches.

This rearrangement joins TRBV4-2 to TRBJ2-4; 12 bases line up with TRBD2. The CDR3 has 21 amino acids. The V and J ends lost 1 base and 0 bases, in that order; junction bases with no gene match: 13. The germline V gene has CDR1 LGHNA and CDR2 YNFKEQ. The CDR3 loop reads CASSQGSRTSGENLAKNIQYF. CDR3 in DNA: TGTGCCAGCAGCCAAGGGAGTAGGACTAGCGGGGAAAACCTAGCCAAAAACATTCAGTACTTC.